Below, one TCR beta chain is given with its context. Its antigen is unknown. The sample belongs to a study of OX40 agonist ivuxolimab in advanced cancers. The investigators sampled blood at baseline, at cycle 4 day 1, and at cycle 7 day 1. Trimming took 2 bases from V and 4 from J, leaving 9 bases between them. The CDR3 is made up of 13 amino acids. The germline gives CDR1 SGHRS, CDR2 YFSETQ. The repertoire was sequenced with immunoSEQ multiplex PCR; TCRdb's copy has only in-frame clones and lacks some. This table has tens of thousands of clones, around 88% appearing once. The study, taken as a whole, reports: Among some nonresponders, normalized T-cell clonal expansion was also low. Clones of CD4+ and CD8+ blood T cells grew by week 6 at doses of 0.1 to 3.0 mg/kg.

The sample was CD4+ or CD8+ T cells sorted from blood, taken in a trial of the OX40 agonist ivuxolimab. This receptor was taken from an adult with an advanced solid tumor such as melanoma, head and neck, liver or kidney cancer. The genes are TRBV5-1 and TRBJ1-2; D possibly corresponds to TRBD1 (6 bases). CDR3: CASSLPQGYGYTF. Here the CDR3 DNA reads TGCGCCAGCAGCTTACCACAGGGCTATGGCTACACCTTC.